This T cell receptor beta chain appears in the sequencing data of a study of cytomegalovirus exposure and HLA in healthy donors (dated by TCRdb to about 2017). Regarding the study in general: According to a later analysis, the roughly 120 validation repertoires were produced on the same platform as the 700 or so repertoires of the first cohort. The study aimed to test whether signatures of past pathogen exposure could be identified by cataloging public T cell receptors. Along with the roughly 670-subject first cohort, a separate validation cohort of over a hundred different subjects was used. The study combined high-throughput TCR immunosequencing, statistical association of individual TCRs with disease status, and machine learning to predict cytomegalovirus infection status.

The paper as a whole reports these results and caveats: According to the authors, the approach could potentially be generalized to other disease states and immunological phenotypes. Most TCR sequences were seen in very few donors, while some public TCRs were found in many individuals. In vitro tests confirmed that a few of the cytomegalovirus-associated TCR beta chains recognize cytomegalovirus antigens. A total of about 180 TCR beta chains were listed by the study as associated with cytomegalovirus. All 120 or so repertoires were used to score co-occurrence in the validation cohort in a later analysis, because that analysis had no HLA typing for the cohort. The classifier was reported to diagnose cytomegalovirus status with high specificity and sensitivity in both the original and validation cohorts. A later analysis found that TCRs clustered in the first cohort also tended to co-occur in the 120 validation repertoires, with 94% of cluster scores above 0.

The cysteine opens and the phenylalanine closes a CDR3 of 17 amino acids. CDR3 DNA only is kept here, 51 bases in frame from base 1. Taken from the germline V gene, the CDR1 and CDR2 loops are LGHNA and YNFKEQ. V is cut by 0 bases and J by 0 bases, and the space between the germline ends is 9 bases. With regard to this clone: Its antigen has not been determined. Base qualities are not at hand, and no much larger clone is one base apart.

The donors belonged to the validation cohort of 120 subjects, which was separate from the roughly 700-subject first cohort. The library was produced with the immunoSEQ multiplex PCR assay. The paper's processing steps were these. A statistical classification framework was built to diagnose cytomegalovirus status from the catalog of TCR beta chain sequences. TCRdb's version of the immuneACCESS table is confined to in-frame rearrangements and falls short of the full clone set. An unresolved V gene accounts for under half of the shortfall where checked; the remainder is of unknown origin. V, J and clone size are those of that table, while D and trimming were read from the DNA. The sample records 150,000 to 160,000 clones, 86% of which are singletons. The ten largest clones capture 20% to 25% of the sample.

The TCR originated in a man aged 18 to 35 in good health and CMV-seropositive. The chain couples TRBV4-2 to TRBJ2-6; 5 matching bases give a weak D call of TRBD2. The sample consisted of PBMCs. The DNA sequence is as follows: TGTGCCAGCAGCCAAGAAGCTAGCTCCTCTGGGGCCAACGTCCTGACTTTC. This codes for CASSQEASSSGANVLTF.